This TCR beta chain was sequenced during a study of cytomegalovirus exposure and HLA in healthy donors. Study-wide background: The roughly 110 validation repertoires were produced on the same platform as the 650 or so repertoires of the first cohort. This was reported in a later analysis. Whole-study findings and limits: Cytomegalovirus association was listed for roughly 160 TCR beta chains. For cytomegalovirus status, the classifier reportedly gave diagnoses with high specificity and sensitivity.

The germline V gene has CDR1 SQVTM and CDR2 ANQGSEA. After removal of 6 bases from V and 6 bases from J, the junction contained 5 bases not matched to a gene. The CDR3 has 13 amino acids. As for this clone: The target antigen is unknown.

Sequencing used immunoSEQ multiplex PCR; TCRdb keeps in-frame clones, though not all of them. The sample lists 100,000 to 150,000 clones, more than 95% occurring once. The clonotype comes from a man between 18 and 35 years old in good health and CMV-seronegative. Sequenced sample: PBMCs. The rearrangement links TRBV29-1 to TRBJ1-1; 12 bases map to TRBD1. The DNA for the CDR3 is TGCAGCGTGGGGACAGGGGGCAACTCTGAAGCTTTCTTT. Translating it yields CSVGTGGNSEAFF.